What follows are 30 T cell receptor beta chains derived from one specimen sequenced in a study of T cell changes during pregnancy in multiple sclerosis. TCRdb keeps only in-frame clones here, not all; method: immunoSEQ multiplex PCR. The table shows 95,000 to 100,000 clones, with about 91% occurring only once. Sample: peripheral blood, taken in the second trimester of pregnancy. The receptors come from a female donor with multiple sclerosis, enrolled in a pregnancy study.

The chain combines TRBV2 with TRBJ2-1; D might be TRBD1 (6 bases). Trimming stripped 3 bases from V and 4 bases from J, with 22 bases between. The CDR3 totals 18 residues. CDR1 and CDR2 from the germline V gene are SNHLY and FYNNEI. The CDR3 sequence: CASSDPLPQQGHYNEQFF. The CDR3 nucleotides read TGTGCCAGCAGTGACCCCCTCCCCCAACAGGGACATTACAATGAGCAGTTCTTC. Together with reference TRBV2 and TRBJ2-1, the CDR3 gives the full variable domain: EPEVTQTPSHQVTQMGQEVILRCVPISNHLYFYWYRQILGQKVEFLVSFYNNEISEKSEIFDDQFSVERPDGSNFTLKIRSTKLEDSAMYFCASSDPLPQQGHYNEQFFGPGTRLTVL.

The CDR3 loop is CASSRGTGTYGYTF. In DNA form, the CDR3 reads TGTGCCAGCAGCCGTGGGACAGGGACCTATGGCTACACCTTC. The J gene is TRBJ1-2, the V gene TRBV5-4; 9 bases line up with TRBD1. Germline V lookup: CDR1 SGHNT, CDR2 YYREEE (reference sequence). The CDR3 is 14 residues long. Trimming removed 4 bases from V and 4 bases from J; junction bases left unmatched: 5.

V gene TRBV6-6 combines with J gene TRBJ2-7, with 7 bases identical to TRBD1. Germline V gives CDR1 MNHNY, CDR2 SVGAGI (reference sequence). V lost 10 bases to trimming and J lost 0 bases; unmatched junction nucleotides: 6. The length of the CDR3 is 13 residues. The CDR3 spells CATRTGISYEQYF. CDR3 bases: TGTGCCACCCGGACAGGAATCTCCTACGAGCAGTACTTC.

The CDR3 sequence is CASSLEGQGRWTEAFF. The CDR3 nucleotides are TGTGCCAGCAGCTTGGAAGGACAGGGGAGGTGGACTGAAGCTTTCTTT. The chain couples TRBV5-8 to TRBJ1-1; 9 positions agree with TRBD1. The J segment lost 5 bases and the V segment lost 0 bases, leaving 8 bases of the junction unmatched. The CDR3 is made up of 16 amino acids. Germline-derived CDR1 and CDR2 are SGHTS and YDEGEE.

This clone appeared a single time. The chain links TRBV6-5 to TRBJ2-7; 8 nucleotides line up with TRBD2. The germline V gene encodes CDR1 MNHEY and CDR2 SVGAGI. V lost 6 bases to trimming and J lost 0 bases; unmatched junction nucleotides: 4. The CDR3 is 14 residues long. The chain's CDR3 is CASRRLAHSYEQYF. CDR3 in DNA: TGTGCCAGCAGACGACTAGCGCACTCCTACGAGCAGTACTTC.

J is TRBJ2-3 and V is TRBV14; 12 bases are a match to TRBD2. Germline V lookup: CDR1 SGHDN, CDR2 FVKESK. The J segment lost 0 bases and the V segment lost 1 base, leaving 5 bases of the junction unmatched. The CDR3 length is 18 residues. CDR3 region: CASSQGMGLAGSTDTQYF. CDR3 coding DNA: TGTGCCAGCAGCCAAGGCATGGGACTAGCGGGTAGCACAGATACGCAGTATTTT.

The chain combines TRBV18 with TRBJ2-3, with 7 bases aligning to TRBD2. V was clipped by 3 bases and J by 4 bases; unmatched bases: 7. There are 15 residues in the CDR3. CDR1 and CDR2 (germline): KGHSH, LQKENI. The CDR3 reads CASSPLADTPDTQYF. In DNA form, the CDR3 reads TGTGCCAGCTCACCGCTAGCGGACACACCAGATACGCAGTATTTT.

This clone was detected only once. V usage is TRBV29-1 and J usage is TRBJ2-7; 11 positions agree with TRBD2. The CDR3 is 16 amino acids. Germline V gene lookup returns CDR1 SQVTM and CDR2 ANQGSEA. Trimming at V came to 1 base and at J to 4 bases, leaving 9 bases not matched to a gene. In nucleotides, the CDR3 is TGCAGCGTTGAAGCGCGGTCTAGCGGGAGGTGGTACGAGCAGTACTTC. Its translation: CSVEARSSGRWYEQYF.

The rearrangement joins TRBV28 to TRBJ2-3; 11 positions agree with TRBD2. In germline, CDR1 is MDHEN, CDR2 SYDVKM. CDR3 size: 16 residues. J was trimmed by 3 bases and V by 5 bases; bases with no gene match: 7. CDR3 nucleotides: TGTGCCAGCAGTAGCGCTAGCGGGAGGAGAACAGATACGCAGTATTTT. This gives the protein CASSSASGRRTDTQYF.

This clone was seen a few times. The chain is built from TRBV2 and TRBJ2-1; 7 bases line up with TRBD1. Germline V gene sequence: CDR1 SNHLY, CDR2 FYNNEI. V shed 9 bases, J shed 2 bases, and the junction held 7 bases outside the gene matches. The CDR3 contains 14 residues. CDR3 nucleotide sequence: TGTGCCAGAGAGAGACAGGGCCCCTACAATGAGCAGTTCTTC. As protein: CARERQGPYNEQFF.

This rearrangement joins TRBV5-5 to TRBJ2-1; 9 bases agree with TRBD1. In germline, CDR1 is SGHKS, CDR2 YYEKEE (reference sequence). J was trimmed by 2 bases and V by 4 bases; bases with no gene match: 4. The CDR3 has 15 residues. CDR3 DNA sequence: TGTGCCAGCAGCCCTACAGGGGGCCCCTACAATGAGCAGTTCTTC. Amino acids: CASSPTGGPYNEQFF.

The chain has TRBV2 and TRBJ1-5; no clear D. Trimming took off 7 bases at V and 3 bases at J, with 13 bases between the two ends. The CDR3 totals 14 residues. Germline loops: CDR1 SNHLY, CDR2 FYNNEI. For the CDR3, the DNA is TGTGCCAGCAAGGGTGGAGGGCCCAATCAGCCCCAGCATTTT. This codes for CASKGGGPNQPQHF.

This clone was recorded only once. Here the CDR3 reads CASSWGQGADTQYF. The CDR3 nucleotides are TGTGCCAGCAGTTGGGGACAGGGAGCGGATACGCAGTATTTT. V and J are TRBV7-2 and TRBJ2-3, with TRBD1 matching 9 bases. In germline, CDR1 is SGHTA, CDR2 FQGNSA. The CDR3 covers 14 residues. Germline trimming cut 6 bases from V and 6 bases from J; bases unmatched to any gene: 7.

The chain uses TRBV2 and TRBJ2-3; 8 positions match TRBD1. CDR3 size: 15 residues. With 4 bases clipped from V and 0 bases from J, the junction kept 3 bases outside the gene matches. CDR1 SNHLY and CDR2 FYNNEI come from the germline V gene. CDR3 sequence reads: CASSVDRGSTDTQYF. CDR3 coding DNA: TGTGCCAGCAGTGTAGACAGGGGAAGCACAGATACGCAGTATTTT.

This sequence joins TRBV14 and TRBJ2-1; maybe TRBD1 (6 bases). Germline CDR1 SGHDN, CDR2 FVKESK. V dropped 4 bases and J dropped 10 bases, with 11 bases sitting between them. The CDR3 contains 12 residues. The CDR3 is CASSLQGREQFF. In DNA form, the CDR3 reads TGTGCCAGCAGCCTACAGGGCCGCGAGCAGTTCTTC.

The rearrangement uses TRBV28 and TRBJ2-1, with 8 positions matching TRBD1. Trimming removed 11 bases from V and 7 bases from J; junction bases left unmatched: 7. This CDR3 is built from 12 residues. Germline loops: CDR1 MDHEN, CDR2 SYDVKM. In nucleotides, the CDR3 is TGTGCCGTCGGACAGGGTGGAAATGAGCAGTTCTTC. Amino acid sequence: CAVGQGGNEQFF.

V is TRBV6-1 and J is TRBJ2-1; D call uncertain. Trimming left V 0 bases short and J 15 bases short, with 15 bases between. CDR3 length: 13 residues. Germline V gene lookup returns CDR1 MNHNS and CDR2 SASEGT. The CDR3 bases are TGTGCCAGCAGTGAAGCGGAGAGGTTATTCCCGTTCTTC. Translating gives CASSEAERLFPFF.

This sequence joins TRBV5-1 and TRBJ2-2; 9 positions match TRBD2. This CDR3 has 15 amino acids. The trim removed 4 bases at V and 4 bases at J, leaving 5 bases unmatched. From germline, CDR1 is SGHRS and CDR2 YFSETQ. CDR3 sequence (DNA): TGCGCCAGCAGCGCCACTAGCGGGTCCACCGGGGAGCTGTTTTTT. Amino acid sequence: CASSATSGSTGELFF.

This chain links TRBV7-8 with TRBJ2-1, with TRBD1 matching 9 bases. The CDR3 spans 17 residues. Germline CDR1 is SGHVS and CDR2 is FQNEAQ. The V gene end was trimmed by 5 bases and the J gene end by 6 bases; junction bases not matched to a gene: 14. This CDR3 is CASSRPGTGFKGNEQFF. The CDR3 nucleotides read TGTGCCAGCAGCCGTCCCGGGACAGGGTTCAAGGGCAATGAGCAGTTCTTC.

The chain has TRBV4-3 and TRBJ2-3, with 7 bases aligning to TRBD2. CDR1 and CDR2 (germline): LGHNA, YSLEER. The CDR3 is 19 amino acids. The V gene end was trimmed by 0 bases and the J gene end by 4 bases; junction bases not matched to a gene: 16. The CDR3: CASSQDGGGGPSLPDTQYF. CDR3 nucleotide sequence: TGCGCCAGCAGCCAAGATGGGGGGGGAGGGCCCTCCCTCCCAGATACGCAGTATTTT.

The rearrangement links TRBV19 to TRBJ1-2; D gene uncertain. The CDR3 is 12 residues long. V was clipped by 4 bases and J by 8 bases, with 11 bases between them. Germline CDR1 LNHDA, CDR2 SQIVND (reference sequence). CDR3 region: CASSTGLQGYTF. CDR3 coding DNA: TGTGCCAGTAGTACAGGACTACAAGGCTACACCTTC.

J is TRBJ2-7 and V is TRBV19; TRBD2 matches at 9 bases. The V and J ends lost 6 bases and 5 bases, in that order; junction bases with no gene match: 8. The CDR3 covers 14 residues. The germline gives CDR1 LNHDA, CDR2 SQIVND (reference sequence). In DNA, the CDR3 is TGTGCCAGTAGCACACCGGGACTAGCTAACGAGCAGTACTTC. This gives the protein CASSTPGLANEQYF.

The chain combines TRBV18 with TRBJ2-6; the match to TRBD1 covers 10 bases. Trimming at V came to 2 bases and at J to 1 base, leaving 2 bases not matched to a gene. CDR1 and CDR2 from the germline V gene are KGHSH and LQKENI. The CDR3 has 17 residues. DNA of the CDR3: TGTGCCAGCTCACCAAGACAGGGGGCGTCTGGGGCCAACGTCCTGACTTTC. Its protein is CASSPRQGASGANVLTF.

J is TRBJ1-2 and V is TRBV5-6; TRBD1 aligns across 8 bases. V lost 2 bases to trimming and J lost 5 bases; unmatched junction nucleotides: 11. This CDR3 has 16 amino acids. The V gene's germline CDR1 is SGHDT and CDR2 YYEEEE. CDR3 amino acids: CASSFSGTGMGYGYTF. As DNA, the CDR3 is TGTGCCAGCAGCTTCTCCGGGACAGGTATGGGGTATGGCTACACCTTC.

The chain uses TRBV6-1 and TRBJ2-1; possibly TRBD1 for D (6 bases). V lost 9 bases to trimming and J lost 8 bases, with 11 bases between them. Germline CDR1 MNHNS, CDR2 SASEGT. The CDR3 contains 11 residues. The CDR3 DNA reads TGTGCCAGTGGGGGCCTCTATGAGCAGTTCTTC. Translated, it gives CASGGLYEQFF.

The chain combines TRBV15 with TRBJ2-1, with 7 bases lining up with TRBD1. Per germline, CDR1 LNHNV and CDR2 YYDKDF (reference sequence). This CDR3 region has 14 residues. The V and J ends lost 5 bases and 5 bases, in that order; junction bases with no gene match: 6. This CDR3 is CATSPQDRNNEQFF. CDR3 DNA: TGTGCCACCAGCCCCCAGGACAGGAACAATGAGCAGTTCTTC. Using reference TRBV15 and TRBJ2-1 for the parts outside the CDR3, the full variable domain is DAMVIQNPRYQVTQFGKPVTLSCSQTLNHNVMYWYQQKSSQAPKLLFHYYDKDFNNEADTPDNFQSRRPNTSFCFLDIRSPGLGDTAMYLCATSPQDRNNEQFFGPGTRLTVL.

CDR3 nucleotides: TGTGCCAGCAGCAAAGAGGGGGGGGGTACCGGGGAGCTGTTTTTT. Translating it yields CASSKEGGGTGELFF. The chain has TRBV21-1 and TRBJ2-2; TRBD2, as called in the table, went unchecked against the DNA. TRBV21-1 is a known pseudogene. This CDR3 has 15 residues.

The chain employs TRBV5-4 and TRBJ2-2; perhaps TRBD1 as D (6 bases). The CDR3 contains 17 residues. V lost 0 bases and J 6 bases, leaving 18 bases between the germline ends. Germline-derived CDR1 and CDR2 are SGHNT and YYREEE (reference sequence). The CDR3 DNA follows: TGTGCCAGCAGCTTGGTTCAGGGGCTCCCGGTGGCCGGGGAGCTGTTTTTT. Its protein is CASSLVQGLPVAGELFF.

This chain connects TRBV7-9 to TRBJ1-5; TRBD1 matches at 8 bases. With 5 bases clipped from V and 6 bases from J, the junction kept 9 bases outside the gene matches. Germline-derived CDR1 and CDR2 are SEHNR and FQNEAQ (reference sequence). The CDR3 runs 15 residues. This chain's CDR3 is CASSRGGQGGQPQHF. In DNA, the CDR3 is TGTGCCAGCAGCCGCGGCGGACAGGGAGGTCAGCCCCAGCATTTT.

The chain recombines TRBV28 with TRBJ2-5; D might be TRBD2 (5 bases). Germline assignment: CDR1 MDHEN and CDR2 SYDVKM. CDR3 length: 13 residues. Trimming pared 6 bases from V and 2 bases from J, leaving 10 bases between. The CDR3 bases are TGTGCCAGCAGAAAGGGCGGGCAAGAGACCCAGTACTTC. Translated, it gives CASRKGGQETQYF.